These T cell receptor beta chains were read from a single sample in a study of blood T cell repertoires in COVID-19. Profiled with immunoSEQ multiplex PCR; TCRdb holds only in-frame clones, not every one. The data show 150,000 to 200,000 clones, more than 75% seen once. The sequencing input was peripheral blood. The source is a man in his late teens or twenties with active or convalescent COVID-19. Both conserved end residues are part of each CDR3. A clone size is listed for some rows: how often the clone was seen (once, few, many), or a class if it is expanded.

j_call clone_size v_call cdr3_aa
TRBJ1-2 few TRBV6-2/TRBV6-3 CASSLTGAAGYGYTF
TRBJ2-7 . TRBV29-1 CSGGRSNYEQYF
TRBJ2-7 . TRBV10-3 CATHPGAGATYEQYF
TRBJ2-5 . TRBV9 CASSVGSLAGAETQYF
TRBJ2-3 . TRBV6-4 CASSRDTSTDTQYF
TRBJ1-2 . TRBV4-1 CASSQEFGGANYGYTF
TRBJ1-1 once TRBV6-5 CASSWRQGPEAFF
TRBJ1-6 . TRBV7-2 CASGLMGAGEVDSPLHF
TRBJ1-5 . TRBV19 CASRDRYQGPQHF
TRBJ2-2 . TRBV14 CASSHGDPGELFF
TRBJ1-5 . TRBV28 CASGTGDYSNQPQHF
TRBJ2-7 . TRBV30 CAWSRARAYEQYF
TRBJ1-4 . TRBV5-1 CASRGDSTGEKLFF
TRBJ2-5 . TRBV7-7 CASSLGTGQQETQYF
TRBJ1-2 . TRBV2 CASSEARQGVGYTF
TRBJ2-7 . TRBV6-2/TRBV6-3 CASSYSGLELGAYEQYF
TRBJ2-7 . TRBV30 CAWSRGQGVHEQYF
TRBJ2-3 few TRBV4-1 CASSQLTLAGGLDTQYF
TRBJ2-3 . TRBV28 CASSRDTSRTDTQYF
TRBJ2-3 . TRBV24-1 CATSDPTSDRYGDTQYF
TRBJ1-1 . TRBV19 CASSRQGDLNTEAFF
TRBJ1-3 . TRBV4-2 CASAPFPGQGFRDTIYF
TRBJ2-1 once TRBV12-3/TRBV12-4 CASLGQGAGEQFF
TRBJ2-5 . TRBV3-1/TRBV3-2 CASSPTYQETQYF
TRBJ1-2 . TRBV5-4 CASSFGGNYGYTF
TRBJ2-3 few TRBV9 CASSPRWATDTQYF
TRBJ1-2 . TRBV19 CASSITGMDYGYTF
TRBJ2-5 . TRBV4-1 CASSPFPSGGETQYF
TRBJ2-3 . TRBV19 CASSIGGGKADTQYF